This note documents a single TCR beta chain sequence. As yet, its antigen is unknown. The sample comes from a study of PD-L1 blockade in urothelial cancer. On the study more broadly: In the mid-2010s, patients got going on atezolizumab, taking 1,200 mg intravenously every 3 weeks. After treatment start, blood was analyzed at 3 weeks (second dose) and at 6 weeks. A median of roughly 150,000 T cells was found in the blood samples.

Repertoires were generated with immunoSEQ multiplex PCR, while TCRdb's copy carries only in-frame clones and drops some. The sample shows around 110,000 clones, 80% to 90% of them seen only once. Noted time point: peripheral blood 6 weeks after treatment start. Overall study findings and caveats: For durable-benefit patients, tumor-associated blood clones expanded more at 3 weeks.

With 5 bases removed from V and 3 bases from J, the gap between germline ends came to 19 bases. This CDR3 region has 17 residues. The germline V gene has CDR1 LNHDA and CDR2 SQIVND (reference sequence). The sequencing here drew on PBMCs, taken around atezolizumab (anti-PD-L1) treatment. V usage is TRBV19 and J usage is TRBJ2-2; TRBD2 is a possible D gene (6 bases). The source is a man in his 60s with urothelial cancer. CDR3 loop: CASSSPRGFRDTGELFF. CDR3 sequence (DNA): TGTGCCAGTAGTTCACCCCGGGGGTTTAGGGACACCGGGGAGCTGTTTTTT.